Below are 6 T cell receptor beta chains sequenced from a single sample in a study of blood T cell repertoires in COVID-19. Only in-frame clones appear in the TCRdb table, and some are missing; sequencing was by immunoSEQ multiplex PCR. The table includes tens of thousands of clones, more than 75% detected once. The sequenced sample consisted of peripheral blood. The receptors shown here come from a man between 65 and 85 years old with active or convalescent COVID-19.

CDR3 residues: CASLGDRHSYTF. DNA for the CDR3: TGTGCCAGTCTCGGGGACAGACATAGCTACACCTTC. The rearrangement links TRBV6-5 to TRBJ1-2; 7 positions match TRBD1. The CDR3 extends over 12 amino acids. The V and J ends lost 9 bases and 9 bases, in that order; junction bases with no gene match: 10. The germline V gene encodes CDR1 MNHEY and CDR2 SVGAGI.

This chain links TRBV28 with TRBJ1-6; TRBD1 matches 8 bases. The CDR3 spans 14 residues. Germline V gene lookup returns CDR1 MDHEN and CDR2 SYDVKM. Germline trimming cut 6 bases from V and 10 bases from J; bases unmatched to any gene: 8. CDR3 sequence reads: CASRQDRERSPLHF. The CDR3 nucleotides read TGTGCCAGCAGGCAGGACAGGGAGAGATCACCCCTCCACTTT.

The chain carries TRBV15 and TRBJ1-2; tentatively, D is TRBD1 (5 bases). Trimming took 1 base from V and 3 from J, leaving 12 bases between them. Germline lookup yields CDR1 LNHNV and CDR2 YYDKDF (reference sequence). This CDR3 contains 15 residues. Here the CDR3 reads CATSRAPGTYYGYTF. In DNA form, the CDR3 reads TGTGCCACCAGCAGAGCTCCCGGGACTTACTATGGCTACACCTTC.

The CDR3 loop reads CASSYRTSTDTQYF. The CDR3 nucleotides are TGTGCCAGCTCATACAGAACTAGCACAGATACGCAGTATTTT. The chain couples TRBV18 to TRBJ2-3; D unresolved. Germline CDR1 is KGHSH and CDR2 is LQKENI. The CDR3 sequence is 14 residues long. V was pared by 5 bases and J by 0 bases, with 9 bases between.

The CDR3 region has the DNA TGTGCCAGTACCTACCAAGGGACAGCTATTAACTATGGCTACACCTTC. This sequence encodes CASTYQGTAINYGYTF. The chain uses TRBV11-3 and TRBJ1-2; TRBD1 matches at 7 bases. The ends lost 9 bases at V and 1 base at J; junction bases unmatched: 14. The germline gives CDR1 SGHNT, CDR2 YENEEA. This CDR3 is 16 amino acids long.

The rearrangement joins TRBV27 to TRBJ2-7; weak D call: TRBD1 (5 bases). The CDR3 has 13 residues. Trimming stripped 6 bases from V and 2 bases from J, with 11 bases between. Germline lookup yields CDR1 MNHEY and CDR2 SMNVEV (reference sequence). CDR3 coding DNA: TGTGCCAGCAGCTGGGGCTCCCCCTACGAGCAGTACTTC. As protein: CASSWGSPYEQYF.